This T cell receptor (beta chain) was found in a study of blood T cells in healthy people across ages. Study-level points and caveats: TCR beta diversity was tightly associated with the proportion of naive T cells.

V was clipped by 5 bases and J by 2 bases, with 13 bases between them. Germline loops: CDR1 MGHDK, CDR2 SYGVNS. This CDR3 spans 15 amino acids. As regards this clonotype: Its antigen is not identified.

The total RNA that was extracted per sample amounted to at least 6 micrograms. For the second PCR, which ran for about 7 to 11 cycles, a sample-barcoded 5' primer and a J-beta primer mix were used. One entry per CDR3 protein results from TCRdb running MiXCR on the 5' RACE reads. This sample has a few hundred thousand distinct CDR3 sequences, with about 27% found just once. In addition, the sample was reused for a study of T cells of mothers and their children. From that second work: When the second PCR was run, its M1S primer added sample barcodes and 2-4 random nucleotides.

The source is a boy aged 2-15 years in good health. V and J are TRBV25-1 and TRBJ2-1; D unclear. Material: blood. The CDR3 loop is CASSSVSRAYNEQFF. The DNA for the CDR3 is TGTGCCAGCAGTTCGGTCAGCCGTGCCTACAATGAGCAGTTCTTC. The full variable domain, rest sourced from reference TRBV25-1 and TRBJ2-1, is EADIYQTPRYLVIGTGKKITLECSQTMGHDKMYWYQQDPGMELHLIHYSYGVNSTEKGDLSSESTVSRIRTEHFPLTLESARPSHTSQYLCASSSVSRAYNEQFFGPGTRLTVL.